This T cell receptor beta chain emerged from a study of T cell repertoires in cytomegalovirus infection. Study summary: Indicated by public TCR beta signatures were CMV infection and matching HLA type. Study-wide findings and caveats: Cumulative frequency of public TCR beta families picked out carriers of CMV plus the relevant HLA. It was HLA-C-restricted CMV-specific TCR beta clonotypes that dominated the response ex vivo.

V shed 4 bases and J shed 2 bases, with 21 bases lying between them. The CDR3 extends over 17 amino acids. Looked up from germline, CDR1 is SEHNR and CDR2 is FQNEAQ (reference sequence). To note about this clonotype: No antigen is known for it.

TCRdb independently ran MiXCR on the reads; one entry per CDR3 protein. Among 350,000 to 500,000 distinct CDR3 sequences listed, 25% to 40% were seen once. The source is a human donor in good health (CMV status not recorded). Some clones in this sample may be carry-over from other donors' samples. Sequenced material: PBMCs. The chain uses TRBV7-9 and TRBJ2-7, with D tentatively TRBD1 (6 bases). CDR3 region: CASSSNRGSRTAYEQYF. DNA for the CDR3: TGTGCCAGCAGCTCGAACCGAGGGAGTCGGACAGCCTACGAGCAGTACTTC. Full variable domain (remainder filled in from reference TRBV7-9 and TRBJ2-7): DTGVSQNPRHKITKRGQNVTFRCDPISEHNRLYWYRQTLGQGPEFLTYFQNEAQLEKSRLLSDRFSAERPKGSFSTLEIQRTEQGDSAMYLCASSSNRGSRTAYEQYFGPGTRLTVT.